The 17 T cell receptor beta chains below come from one sample, sequenced in a study of blood T cell repertoires in COVID-19. Clones were read by immunoSEQ multiplex PCR, and TCRdb kept only the in-frame ones, dropping some. Found here are more than 300,000 clones, about 90% of them singletons; the top ten hold about 7%. Sample: peripheral blood. These receptors were obtained from a woman between 65 and 79 years old with COVID-19, enrolled during active disease.

The V call is TRBV27, the J call TRBJ1-5; D possibly corresponds to TRBD1 (6 bases). Trimming removed 2 bases at V and 3 bases at J, with 11 bases between. The CDR3 has 15 residues. Germline CDR1 and CDR2: MNHEY and SMNVEV (reference sequence). In nucleotides, the CDR3 is TGTGCCAGCAGTTTACTCCGGGACATCAATCAGCCCCAGCATTTT. It encodes CASSLLRDINQPQHF.

This clone showed up just once. V usage is TRBV7-9 and J usage is TRBJ2-3; D is undetermined. Trimming cost V 2 bases and J 0 bases, with 9 bases left between them. Germline CDR1 SEHNR, CDR2 FQNEAQ (reference sequence). The CDR3 is 15 amino acids. The CDR3 region is CASSLLGLSTDTQYF. In nucleotides, the CDR3 is TGTGCCAGCAGCTTATTGGGCCTTAGCACAGATACGCAGTATTTT.

The rearrangement uses TRBV25-1 and TRBJ1-2, with D unresolved. V shed 6 bases and J shed 8 bases, with 16 bases lying between them. CDR1 is MGHDK, CDR2 SYGVNS, per germline. CDR3 length: 13 amino acids. The CDR3 sequence: CASSPAGGLGYTF. CDR3 nucleotides: TGTGCCAGCAGCCCCGCGGGAGGCTTAGGCTACACCTTC.

V usage is TRBV6-1 and J usage is TRBJ1-6; 8 bases align to TRBD1. The V gene end was trimmed by 3 bases and the J gene end by 10 bases; junction bases not matched to a gene: 2. This CDR3 has 13 residues. Germline loops: CDR1 MNHNS, CDR2 SASEGT. CDR3 region: CASSDRGPSPLHF. The CDR3 DNA reads TGTGCCAGCAGTGACAGGGGGCCGTCACCCCTCCACTTT.

This clone has only one observation. The V gene is TRBV2, the J gene TRBJ2-5, with D possibly matching TRBD2 (6 bases). Trimming stripped 8 bases from V and 4 bases from J, with 20 bases between. Germline CDR1 SNHLY, CDR2 FYNNEI. This CDR3 has 15 amino acids. Written as DNA, the CDR3 is TGTGCCAGCGGGGGAAGGACCGGAGGGGCAGAGACCCAGTACTTC. This encodes CASGGRTGGAETQYF.

This sequence joins TRBV9 and TRBJ2-1; possible D gene TRBD2, 7 bases. The V gene's germline CDR1 is SGDLS and CDR2 YYNGEE. The CDR3 extends over 13 amino acids. Deletions cut 9 bases from V and 0 bases from J, with 10 bases between. The CDR3 loop is CATGGSSYNEQFF. Here the CDR3 DNA reads TGTGCCACGGGGGGCAGCTCCTACAATGAGCAGTTCTTC.

The chain links TRBV29-1 to TRBJ2-7, with a weak D call TRBD1 (6 bases). This CDR3 is 14 amino acids long. The germline gives CDR1 SQVTM, CDR2 ANQGSEA. V shed 6 bases and J shed 1 base, with 16 bases lying between them. This chain's CDR3 is CSVGTGRASYEQYF. The CDR3 DNA reads TGCAGCGTCGGTACAGGGCGGGCTTCCTACGAGCAGTACTTC.

J is TRBJ2-7 and V is TRBV2, with TRBD1 matching over 9 bases. The CDR3 loop spans 13 amino acids. V trimming: 6 bases; J trimming: 4 bases; junction bases outside the gene matches: 4. Germline assignment: CDR1 SNHLY and CDR2 FYNNEI. The DNA for the CDR3 is TGTGCCAGCAGGGGACAGGGTGGGTACGAGCAGTACTTC. Encoded protein: CASRGQGGYEQYF.

The CDR3 loop is CASREQQGFGTGELFF. In DNA form, the CDR3 reads TGCGCCAGCAGGGAACAACAGGGGTTCGGCACCGGGGAGCTGTTTTTT. This chain connects TRBV5-1 to TRBJ2-2, with 7 bases fitting TRBD1. CDR1 and CDR2 from the germline V gene are SGHRS and YFSETQ. The V segment lost 5 bases and the J segment 4 bases; nucleotides outside the gene matches: 11. The CDR3 sequence is 16 residues long. Full variable domain (rest looked up from reference TRBV5-1 and TRBJ2-2): KAGVTQTPRYLIKTRGQQVTLSCSPISGHRSVSWYQQTPGQGLQFLFEYFSETQRNKGNFPGRFSGRQFSNSRSEMNVSTLELGDSALYLCASREQQGFGTGELFFGEGSRLTVL.

This clone turned up a few times. CDR3 amino acids: CASSSEQGFYEQYF. The CDR3 region has the DNA TGTGCCAGCAGCTCCGAACAGGGGTTCTACGAGCAGTACTTC. The rearrangement uses TRBV5-4 and TRBJ2-7, with 7 nucleotides matching TRBD1. V gave up 3 bases and J gave up 3 bases; unmatched junction bases: 6. Germline values: CDR1 SGHNT, CDR2 YYREEE (reference sequence). This CDR3 is built from 14 residues. Drawing the rest from reference TRBV5-4 and TRBJ2-7, the complete variable domain is ETGVTQSPTHLIKTRGQQVTLRCSSQSGHNTVSWYQQALGQGPQFIFQYYREEENGRGNFPPRFSGLQFPNYSSELNVNALELDDSALYLCASSSEQGFYEQYFGPGTRLTVT.

The V gene is TRBV5-6, the J gene TRBJ1-1, with D uncertain. Trimming took off 6 bases at V and 1 base at J, with 13 bases between the two ends. Germline CDR1 and CDR2: SGHDT and YYEEEE. The CDR3 covers 14 residues. CDR3 sequence (DNA): TGTGCCAGCAACCTGATGACGGGGAACACTGAAGCTTTCTTT. It encodes CASNLMTGNTEAFF. The variable domain in full, with the rest retrieved from reference TRBV5-6 and TRBJ1-1, is DAGVTQSPTHLIKTRGQQVTLRCSPKSGHDTVSWYQQALGQGPQFIFQYYEEEERQRGNFPDRFSGHQFPNYSSELNVNALLLGDSALYLCASNLMTGNTEAFFGQGTRLTVV.

This rearrangement joins TRBV3-1 (or the pseudogene TRBV3-2) to TRBJ2-2; tentative D call: TRBD2 (5 bases). Germline V gives CDR1 LGHDT, CDR2 YNNKEL (reference sequence). V was shortened by 0 bases and J by 5 bases, with 7 bases between the two germline ends. The CDR3 sequence is 14 residues long. The chain's CDR3 is CASSQDGGTGELFF. The CDR3 DNA follows: TGTGCCAGCAGCCAAGACGGCGGGACCGGGGAGCTGTTTTTT.

The chain uses TRBV9 and TRBJ2-7, with D perhaps matching TRBD1 (5 bases). Per germline, CDR1 SGDLS and CDR2 YYNGEE. This CDR3 contains 12 residues. Trimming cost V 6 bases and J 6 bases, with 13 bases left between them. The CDR3 region is CASNEGVGEQYF. The CDR3 region has the DNA TGTGCCAGCAACGAAGGGGTAGGCGAGCAGTACTTC.

The chain uses TRBV9 and TRBJ2-5; TRBD1 aligns across 7 bases. V dropped 0 bases and J dropped 5; count of bases not matched to a gene: 10. This CDR3 contains 16 residues. The V gene's germline CDR1 is SGDLS and CDR2 YYNGEE. CDR3 sequence: CASSVGVGGASETQYF. CDR3 bases: TGTGCCAGCAGCGTAGGGGTAGGGGGCGCATCCGAGACCCAGTACTTC.

The J gene is TRBJ1-1, the V gene TRBV15; the match to TRBD1 covers 8 bases. CDR3 length: 14 residues. In germline, CDR1 is LNHNV, CDR2 YYDKDF (reference sequence). With 5 bases clipped from V and 3 bases from J, the junction kept 5 bases outside the gene matches. CDR3 sequence (DNA): TGTGCCACCAGCGACAGGGGCTATGACACTGAAGCTTTCTTT. Translated, it gives CATSDRGYDTEAFF. The complete variable domain, with remaining parts taken from reference TRBV15 and TRBJ1-1, reads DAMVIQNPRYQVTQFGKPVTLSCSQTLNHNVMYWYQQKSSQAPKLLFHYYDKDFNNEADTPDNFQSRRPNTSFCFLDIRSPGLGDTAMYLCATSDRGYDTEAFFGQGTRLTVV.

The chain couples TRBV25-1 to TRBJ1-2, with D possibly TRBD1 on 6 matching bases. CDR1 MGHDK and CDR2 SYGVNS come from the germline V gene. This CDR3 region has 13 residues. CDR3 loop: CSFNRGGIYGYTF. Written as DNA, the CDR3 is TGTTCTTTCAATCGGGGGGGCATCTATGGCTACACCTTC.

The chain recombines TRBV11-2 with TRBJ1-6; D not resolved. The germline gives CDR1 SGHAT, CDR2 FQNNGV. V was cut by 5 bases and J by 5 bases, with 4 bases left in between. This CDR3 comprises 12 residues. Here the CDR3 reads CASSRDNSPLHF. CDR3 nucleotide sequence: TGTGCCAGCAGCCGAGATAATTCACCCCTCCACTTT. Complete variable domain (other parts from reference TRBV11-2 and TRBJ1-6): EAGVAQSPRYKIIEKRQSVAFWCNPISGHATLYWYQQILGQGPKLLIQFQNNGVVDDSQLPKDRFSAERLKGVDSTLKIQPAKLEDSAVYLCASSRDNSPLHFGNGTRLTVT.